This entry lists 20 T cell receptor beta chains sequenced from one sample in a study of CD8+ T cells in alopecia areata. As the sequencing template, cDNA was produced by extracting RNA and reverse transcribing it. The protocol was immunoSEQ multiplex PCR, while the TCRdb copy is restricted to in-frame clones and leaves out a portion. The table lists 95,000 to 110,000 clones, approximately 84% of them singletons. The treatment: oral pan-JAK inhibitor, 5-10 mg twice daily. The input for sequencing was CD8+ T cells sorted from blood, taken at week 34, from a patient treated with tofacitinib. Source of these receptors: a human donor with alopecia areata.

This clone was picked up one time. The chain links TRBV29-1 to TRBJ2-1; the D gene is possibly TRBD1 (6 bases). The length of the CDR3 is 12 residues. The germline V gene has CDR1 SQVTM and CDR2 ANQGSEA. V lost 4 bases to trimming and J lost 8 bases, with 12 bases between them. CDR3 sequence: CSVGETGDEQFF. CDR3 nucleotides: TGCAGCGTTGGGGAGACAGGAGATGAGCAGTTCTTC.

CDR3 sequence (DNA): TGTGCCACCCGAACAGGGGCCGGAAACACCATATATTTT. Encoded protein: CATRTGAGNTIYF. This chain links TRBV10-3 with TRBJ1-3, with 7 positions matching TRBD1. Germline V lookup: CDR1 ENHRY, CDR2 SYGVKD. This CDR3 spans 13 amino acids. With 10 bases clipped from V and 4 bases from J, the junction kept 7 bases outside the gene matches.

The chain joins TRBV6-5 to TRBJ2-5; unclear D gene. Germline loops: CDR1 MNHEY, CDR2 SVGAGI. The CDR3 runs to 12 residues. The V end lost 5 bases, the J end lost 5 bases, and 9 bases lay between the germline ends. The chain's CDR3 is CASSQPPETQYF. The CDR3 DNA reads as TGTGCCAGCAGTCAACCTCCTGAGACCCAGTACTTC.

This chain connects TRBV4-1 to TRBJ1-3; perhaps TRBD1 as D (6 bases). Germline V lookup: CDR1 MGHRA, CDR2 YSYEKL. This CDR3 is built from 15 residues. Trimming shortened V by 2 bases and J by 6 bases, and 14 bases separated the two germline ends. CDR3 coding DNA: TGCGCCAGCAGCCAACCAAGACAGGCTGAAAACACCATATATTTT. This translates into CASSQPRQAENTIYF.

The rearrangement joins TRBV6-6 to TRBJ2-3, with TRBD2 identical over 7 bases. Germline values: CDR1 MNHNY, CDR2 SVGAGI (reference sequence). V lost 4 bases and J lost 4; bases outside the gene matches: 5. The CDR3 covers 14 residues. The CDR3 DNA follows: TGTGCCAGCAGTTTCGCGGGAGTTGCAGATACGCAGTATTTT. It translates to CASSFAGVADTQYF.

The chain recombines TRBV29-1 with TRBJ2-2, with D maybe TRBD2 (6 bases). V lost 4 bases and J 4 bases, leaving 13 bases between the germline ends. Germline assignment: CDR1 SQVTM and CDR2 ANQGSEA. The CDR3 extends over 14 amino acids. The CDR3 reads CSVGWRDGTGELFF. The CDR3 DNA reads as TGCAGCGTTGGATGGAGGGACGGCACCGGGGAGCTGTTTTTT.

The CDR3 bases are TGTGCCAGCAGCTTAGGCACTAGCGGCACAGATACGCAGTATTTT. It codes for CASSLGTSGTDTQYF. J is TRBJ2-3 and V is TRBV7-2; 7 bases map to TRBD2. The germline CDR1 and CDR2 sequences are SGHTA and FQGNSA. The J segment lost 1 base and the V segment lost 1 base, leaving 2 bases of the junction unmatched. The CDR3 is made up of 15 amino acids.

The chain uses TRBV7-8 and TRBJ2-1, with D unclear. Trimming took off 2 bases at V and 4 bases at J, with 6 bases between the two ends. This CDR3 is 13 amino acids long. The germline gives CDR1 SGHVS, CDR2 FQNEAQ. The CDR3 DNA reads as TGTGCCAGCAGCTTACAGGCGTACAATGAGCAGTTCTTC. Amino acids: CASSLQAYNEQFF.

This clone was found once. This CDR3 is CATSRTGTSPGGNQPQHF. For the CDR3, the DNA is TGTGCCACCAGCAGAACCGGGACCAGCCCCGGGGGCAATCAGCCCCAGCATTTT. The rearrangement links TRBV15 to TRBJ1-5; perhaps TRBD1 as D (5 bases). Per germline, CDR1 LNHNV and CDR2 YYDKDF (reference sequence). The CDR3 is made up of 18 amino acids. Trimming shortened V by 2 bases and J by 2 bases, and 19 bases separated the two germline ends.

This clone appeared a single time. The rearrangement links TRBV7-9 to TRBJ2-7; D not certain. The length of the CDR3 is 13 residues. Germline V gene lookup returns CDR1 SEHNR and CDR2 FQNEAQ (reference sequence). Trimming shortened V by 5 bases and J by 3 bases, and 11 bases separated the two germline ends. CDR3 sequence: CASSPSVNYEQYF. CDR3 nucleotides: TGTGCCAGCAGCCCCAGTGTGAACTACGAGCAGTACTTC.

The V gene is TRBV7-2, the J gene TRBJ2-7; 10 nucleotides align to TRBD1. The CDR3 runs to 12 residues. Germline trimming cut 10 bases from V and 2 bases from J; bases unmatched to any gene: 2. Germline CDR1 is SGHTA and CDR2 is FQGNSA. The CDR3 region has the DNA TGTGCCATCGGGACAGGGGCCTACGAGCAGTACTTC. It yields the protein CAIGTGAYEQYF.

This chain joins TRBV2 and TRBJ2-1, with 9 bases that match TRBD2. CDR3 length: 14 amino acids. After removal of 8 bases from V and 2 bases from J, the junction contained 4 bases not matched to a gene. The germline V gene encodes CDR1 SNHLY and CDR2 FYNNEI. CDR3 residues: CASLSGSAYNEQFF. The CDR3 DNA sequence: TGTGCCAGCCTTAGCGGGAGCGCCTACAATGAGCAGTTCTTC.

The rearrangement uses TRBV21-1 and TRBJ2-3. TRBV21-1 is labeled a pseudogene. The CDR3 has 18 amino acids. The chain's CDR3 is CASSKGGRARAHTDTQYF. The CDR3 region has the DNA TGTGCCAGCAGCAAAGGCGGTCGGGCTCGGGCTCACACAGATACGCAGTATTTT.

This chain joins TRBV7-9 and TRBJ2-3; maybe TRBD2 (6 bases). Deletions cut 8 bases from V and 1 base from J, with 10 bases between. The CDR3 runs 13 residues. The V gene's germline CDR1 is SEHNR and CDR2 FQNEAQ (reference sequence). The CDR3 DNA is TGTGCCAGCGGCCCTAGCGGCACAGATACGCAGTATTTT. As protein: CASGPSGTDTQYF.

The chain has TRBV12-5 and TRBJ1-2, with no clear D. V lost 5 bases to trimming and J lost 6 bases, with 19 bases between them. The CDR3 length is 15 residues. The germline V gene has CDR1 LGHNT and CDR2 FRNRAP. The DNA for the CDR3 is TGTGCTAGTGGTCCTTCCGGGTCCGGAGGTGATGGCTACACCTTC. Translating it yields CASGPSGSGGDGYTF.

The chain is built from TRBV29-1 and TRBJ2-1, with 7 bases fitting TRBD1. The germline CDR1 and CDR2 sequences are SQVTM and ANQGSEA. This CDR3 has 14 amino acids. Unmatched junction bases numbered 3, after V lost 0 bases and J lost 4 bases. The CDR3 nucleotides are TGCAGCGTTGAAGAAGAGGGACAGTACAATGAGCAGTTCTTC. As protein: CSVEEEGQYNEQFF.

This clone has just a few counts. CDR3 in amino acids: CSVDWRSDTDTQYF. The DNA of the CDR3 is TGCAGCGTTGATTGGCGGAGCGACACAGATACGCAGTATTTT. The chain uses TRBV29-1 and TRBJ2-3; D is unclear. V was pared by 3 bases and J by 2 bases, with 12 bases between. The CDR3 loop spans 14 amino acids. The germline gives CDR1 SQVTM, CDR2 ANQGSEA.

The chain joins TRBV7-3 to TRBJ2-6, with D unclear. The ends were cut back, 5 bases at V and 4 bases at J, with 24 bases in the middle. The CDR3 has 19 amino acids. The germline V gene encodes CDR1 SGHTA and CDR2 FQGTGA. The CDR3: CASSPSKVAGLSGANVLTF. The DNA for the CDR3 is TGTGCCAGCAGCCCCTCAAAGGTGGCAGGTTTAAGCGGGGCCAACGTCCTGACTTTC.

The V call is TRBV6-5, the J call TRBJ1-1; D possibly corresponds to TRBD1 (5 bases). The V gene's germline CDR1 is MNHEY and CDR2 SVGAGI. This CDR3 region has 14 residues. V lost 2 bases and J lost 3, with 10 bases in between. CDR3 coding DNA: TGTGCCAGCAGTTACGGGGGAGGTTACACTGAAGCTTTCTTT. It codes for CASSYGGGYTEAFF.

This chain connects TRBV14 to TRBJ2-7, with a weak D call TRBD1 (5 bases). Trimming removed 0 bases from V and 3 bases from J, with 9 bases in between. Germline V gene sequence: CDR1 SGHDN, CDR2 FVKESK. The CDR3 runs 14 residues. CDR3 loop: CASSQEFRDYEQYF. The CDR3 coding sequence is TGTGCCAGCAGCCAAGAATTCAGGGACTACGAGCAGTACTTC.